The 5 T cell receptor beta chains below were found in one sample sequenced in a study of blood T cells in healthy people across ages. A second about 7 to 12 cycle PCR used barcoded and J-beta primers. Each CDR3 protein gets one entry after TCRdb re-called the 5' RACE reads with MiXCR. This sample has 1.5 million to 2 million distinct CDR3 sequences; more than 35% occur once, and the top ten carry under 30%. The sequencing sample was made of blood. These receptors all come from a human donor in good health.

This clonotype was detected only a few times. For the CDR3, the DNA is TGCAGTGCTAGCGGGGGGGGGTATAAAGCAGATACGCAGTATTTT. This translates into CSASGGGYKADTQYF. The V gene is TRBV20-1, the J gene TRBJ2-3, with 8 nucleotides matching TRBD2. The V and J ends lost 3 bases and 4 bases, in that order; junction bases with no gene match: 9. Per the germline V gene, CDR1 is DFQATT and CDR2 is SNEGSKA (reference sequence). This CDR3 has 15 amino acids.

The chain combines TRBV24-1 with TRBJ2-1, with TRBD2 matching over 7 bases. Per the germline V gene, CDR1 is KGHDR and CDR2 is SFDVKD. After removal of 1 base from V and 2 bases from J, the junction contained 1 base not matched to a gene. The CDR3 length is 15 residues. The DNA for the CDR3 is TGTGCCACCAGTGATTTAAGCGGGACCTACAATGAGCAGTTCTTC. It translates to CATSDLSGTYNEQFF.

This chain connects TRBV12-3 or TRBV12-4 to TRBJ1-2, with D unresolved. The CDR3 extends over 15 amino acids. Trimming stripped 1 base from V and 2 bases from J, with 11 bases between. The CDR3 DNA reads TGTGCCAGCAGTTTAGATTCAATAGGCAACTATGGCTACACCTTC. This encodes CASSLDSIGNYGYTF.

V usage is TRBV9 and J usage is TRBJ1-6; D is unresolved. The V end lost 0 bases, the J end lost 6 bases, and 10 bases lay between the germline ends. The CDR3 runs to 15 residues. Germline CDR1 SGDLS, CDR2 YYNGEE. CDR3 DNA sequence: TGTGCCAGCAGCGTAGAGTCAGGCGCTAATTCACCCCTCCACTTT. It specifies CASSVESGANSPLHF.

V gene TRBV29-1 combines with J gene TRBJ1-5, with D unresolved. Germline lookup yields CDR1 SQVTM and CDR2 ANQGSEA. V was cut by 4 bases and J by 1 base, with 11 bases left in between. The CDR3 loop spans 14 amino acids. The CDR3 loop reads CSVAWQESNQPQHF. The DNA of the CDR3 is TGCAGCGTTGCTTGGCAGGAAAGCAATCAGCCCCAGCATTTT.